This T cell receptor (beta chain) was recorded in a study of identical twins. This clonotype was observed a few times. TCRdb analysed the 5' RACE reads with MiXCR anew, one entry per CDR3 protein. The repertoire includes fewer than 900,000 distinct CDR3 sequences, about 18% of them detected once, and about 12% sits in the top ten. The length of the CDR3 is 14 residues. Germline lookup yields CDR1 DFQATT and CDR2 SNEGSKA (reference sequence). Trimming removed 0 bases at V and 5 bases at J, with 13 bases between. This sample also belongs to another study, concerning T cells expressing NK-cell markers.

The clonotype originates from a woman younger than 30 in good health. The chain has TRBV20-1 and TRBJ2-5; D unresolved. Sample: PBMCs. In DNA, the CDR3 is TGCAGTGCTAGAGAACTTTTAGGCTTGGAGACCCAGTACTTC. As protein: CSARELLGLETQYF.